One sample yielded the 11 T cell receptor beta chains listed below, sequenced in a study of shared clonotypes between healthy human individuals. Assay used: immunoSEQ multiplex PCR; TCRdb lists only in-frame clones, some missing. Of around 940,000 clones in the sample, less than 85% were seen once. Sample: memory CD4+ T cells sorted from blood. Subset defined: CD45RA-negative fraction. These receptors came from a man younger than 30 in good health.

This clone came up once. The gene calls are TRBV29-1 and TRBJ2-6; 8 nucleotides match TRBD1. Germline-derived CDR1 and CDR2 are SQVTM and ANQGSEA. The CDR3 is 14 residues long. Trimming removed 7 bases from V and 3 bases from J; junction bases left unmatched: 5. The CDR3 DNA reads TGCAGCGCGCAGGGGGCGAGTGGGGCCAACGTCCTGACTTTC. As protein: CSAQGASGANVLTF.

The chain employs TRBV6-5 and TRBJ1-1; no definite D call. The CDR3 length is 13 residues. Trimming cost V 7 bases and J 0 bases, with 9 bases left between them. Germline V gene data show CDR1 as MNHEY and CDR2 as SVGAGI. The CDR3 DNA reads TGTGCCAGCAAGATACAAGTGAACACTGAAGCTTTCTTT. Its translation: CASKIQVNTEAFF.

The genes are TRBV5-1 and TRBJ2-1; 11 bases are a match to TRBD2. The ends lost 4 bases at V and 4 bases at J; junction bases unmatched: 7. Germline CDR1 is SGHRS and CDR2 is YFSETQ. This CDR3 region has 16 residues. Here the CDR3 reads CASSVGTSGGYNEQFF. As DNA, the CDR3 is TGCGCCAGCAGCGTGGGGACTAGCGGCGGATACAATGAGCAGTTCTTC.

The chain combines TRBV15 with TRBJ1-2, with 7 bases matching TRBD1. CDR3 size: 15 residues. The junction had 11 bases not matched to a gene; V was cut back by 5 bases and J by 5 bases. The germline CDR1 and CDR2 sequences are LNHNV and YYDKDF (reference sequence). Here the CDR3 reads CATSEAGTAFYGYTF. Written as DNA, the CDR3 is TGTGCCACCAGCGAGGCCGGGACAGCCTTTTATGGCTACACCTTC.

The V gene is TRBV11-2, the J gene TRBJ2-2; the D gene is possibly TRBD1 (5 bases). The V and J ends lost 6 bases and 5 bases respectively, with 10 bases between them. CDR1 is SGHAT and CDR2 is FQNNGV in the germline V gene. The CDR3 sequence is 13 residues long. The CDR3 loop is CASSSGQTGELFF. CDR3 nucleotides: TGTGCCAGCAGTTCCGGACAAACCGGGGAGCTGTTTTTT. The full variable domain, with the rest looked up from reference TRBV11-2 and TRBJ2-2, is EAGVAQSPRYKIIEKRQSVAFWCNPISGHATLYWYQQILGQGPKLLIQFQNNGVVDDSQLPKDRFSAERLKGVDSTLKIQPAKLEDSAVYLCASSSGQTGELFFGEGSRLTVL.

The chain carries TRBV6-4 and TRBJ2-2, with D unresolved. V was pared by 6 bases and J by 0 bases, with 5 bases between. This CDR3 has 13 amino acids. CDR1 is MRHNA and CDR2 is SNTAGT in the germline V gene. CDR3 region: CASRTTNTGELFF. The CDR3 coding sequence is TGTGCCAGCAGAACAACGAACACCGGGGAGCTGTTTTTT.

DNA for the CDR3: TGTGCCAGCAGCGTAGAGTCCAACCCCCGTCCGTATGGCTACACCTTC. Translation gives CASSVESNPRPYGYTF. The rearrangement links TRBV9 to TRBJ1-2; D call uncertain. Trimming left V 0 bases short and J 5 bases short, with 17 bases between. Germline V gives CDR1 SGDLS, CDR2 YYNGEE. This CDR3 spans 16 amino acids. Full variable domain (rest looked up from reference TRBV9 and TRBJ1-2): DSGVTQTPKHLITATGQRVTLRCSPRSGDLSVYWYQQSLDQGLQFLIQYYNGEERAKGNILERFSAQQFPDLHSELNLSSLELGDSALYFCASSVESNPRPYGYTFGSGTRLTVV.

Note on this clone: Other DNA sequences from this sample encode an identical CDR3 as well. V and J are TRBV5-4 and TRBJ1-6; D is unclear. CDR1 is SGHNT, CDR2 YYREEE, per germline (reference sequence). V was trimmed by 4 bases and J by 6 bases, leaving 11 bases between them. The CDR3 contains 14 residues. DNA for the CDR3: TGTGCCAGCAGCCCCGGTACGGTTAATTCACCCCTCCACTTT. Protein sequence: CASSPGTVNSPLHF.

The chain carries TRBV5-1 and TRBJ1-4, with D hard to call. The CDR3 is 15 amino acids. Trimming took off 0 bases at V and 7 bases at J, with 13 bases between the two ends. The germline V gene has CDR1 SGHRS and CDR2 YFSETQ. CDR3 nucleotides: TGCGCCAGCAGCTTGGATGCGTCTGGTGGTGAAAAACTGTTTTTT. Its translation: CASSLDASGGEKLFF.

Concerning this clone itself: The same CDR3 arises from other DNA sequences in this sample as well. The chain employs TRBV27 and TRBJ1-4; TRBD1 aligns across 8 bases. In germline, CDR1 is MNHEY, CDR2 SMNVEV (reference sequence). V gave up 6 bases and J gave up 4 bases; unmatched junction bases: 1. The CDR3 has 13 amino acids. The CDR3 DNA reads TGTGCCAGCAGGGACAGGGTTAATGAAAAACTGTTTTTT. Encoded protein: CASRDRVNEKLFF.

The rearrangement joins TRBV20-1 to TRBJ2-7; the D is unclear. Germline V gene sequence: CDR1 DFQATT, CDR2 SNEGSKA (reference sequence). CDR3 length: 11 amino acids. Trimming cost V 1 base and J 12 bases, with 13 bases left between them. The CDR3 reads CSARAGPHTYF. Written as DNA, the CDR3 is TGCAGTGCTAGAGCCGGGCCTCATACGTACTTC.